The 18 T cell receptor beta chains in this list originate from one sample, sequenced in a study of vaccination effects on CD4 cells after COVID-19. Prior to sequencing, the ViraFEST assay stimulated PBMC with viral peptide pools, which expanded the antigen-specific CD4+ T cells. Investigators separated out CD4+ T cells once approximately 9 days of culture had passed. The participants, recipients of two vaccine doses, got either BNT162b2 or mRNA-1273. The method was immunoSEQ multiplex PCR; TCRdb's version includes in-frame clones alone and lacks a portion of them. Of 9,500 to 15,000 clones in the sample, 65% to 75% were seen once. Their target antigens are unknown. The sample here was CD4+ T cells from PBMCs cultured with SARS-CoV-2 spike peptides, taken after COVID-19 vaccination. Receptors originate from a human donor who received a COVID-19 vaccine.

The chain joins TRBV15 to TRBJ1-6, with D tentatively TRBD1 (5 bases). Trimming took 2 bases from V and 4 from J, leaving 12 bases between them. Germline V gene data show CDR1 as LNHNV and CDR2 as YYDKDF (reference sequence). CDR3 length equals 16 residues. This CDR3 is CATSRSGLPYNSPLHF. The CDR3 nucleotides are TGTGCCACCAGCAGATCGGGACTTCCGTATAATTCACCCCTCCACTTT. Full variable domain (outside the CDR3, taken from reference TRBV15 and TRBJ1-6): DAMVIQNPRYQVTQFGKPVTLSCSQTLNHNVMYWYQQKSSQAPKLLFHYYDKDFNNEADTPDNFQSRRPNTSFCFLDIRSPGLGDTAMYLCATSRSGLPYNSPLHFGNGTRLTVT.

The V call is TRBV6-5, the J call TRBJ1-1; D may be TRBD1 (5 bases). V shed 4 bases and J shed 1 base, with 7 bases lying between them. CDR1 and CDR2 (germline): MNHEY, SVGAGI. The CDR3 covers 13 residues. CDR3 amino acids: CASSWGQNTEAFF. The CDR3 bases are TGTGCCAGCAGTTGGGGCCAGAACACTGAAGCTTTCTTT.

The rearrangement uses TRBV6-2 or TRBV6-3 and TRBJ1-4; 8 nucleotides agree with TRBD1. The junction had 10 bases not matched to a gene; V was cut back by 5 bases and J by 8 bases. Germline V lookup: CDR1 MNHEY, CDR2 SVGEGT. There are 15 residues in the CDR3. This CDR3 reads CASSGWTGRNEKLFF. The DNA of the CDR3 is TGTGCCAGCAGTGGCTGGACAGGGCGAAACGAAAAACTGTTTTTT.

This chain connects TRBV6-1 to TRBJ2-7; TRBD2 might be the D (6 bases). CDR3 length equals 15 residues. Deletions cut 2 bases from V and 3 bases from J, with 14 bases between. CDR1 is MNHNS and CDR2 is SASEGT in the germline V gene. The CDR3 sequence: CASSEMSSGRYEQYF. CDR3 sequence (DNA): TGTGCCAGCAGTGAAATGAGTAGCGGCCGCTACGAGCAGTACTTC.

The rearrangement links TRBV5-1 to TRBJ2-2, with 7 bases aligning to TRBD2. Germline trimming cut 7 bases from V and 2 bases from J; bases unmatched to any gene: 5. This CDR3 region has 14 residues. Germline V CDR1 and CDR2: SGHRS, YFSETQ. The chain's CDR3 is CASYREANTGELFF. The CDR3 coding sequence is TGCGCCAGCTATCGGGAGGCTAACACCGGGGAGCTGTTTTTT.

This clone was found once. This rearrangement joins TRBV21-1 to TRBJ2-4; the table gives TRBD1 as D, unverified against the DNA. TRBV21-1 is a pseudogene locus. This CDR3 has 15 residues. CDR3 amino acids: CASSLEQAAKNIQYF. The DNA for the CDR3 is TGTGCCAGCAGCTTGGAACAGGCAGCCAAAAACATTCAGTACTTC.

The chain joins TRBV19 to TRBJ1-2; 8 bases are shared with TRBD1. This CDR3 spans 14 amino acids. The germline V gene has CDR1 LNHDA and CDR2 SQIVND (reference sequence). The V gene end was trimmed by 3 bases and the J gene end by 8 bases; junction bases not matched to a gene: 8. CDR3 protein: CASSMERTGRGYTF. The CDR3 DNA reads as TGTGCCAGTAGTATGGAACGGACAGGGAGGGGCTACACCTTC.

This clone has a handful of counts. The rearrangement links TRBV25-1 to TRBJ2-3; 12 bases map to TRBD2. CDR1 is MGHDK and CDR2 is SYGVNS in the germline V gene. The J segment lost 4 bases and the V segment lost 2 bases, leaving 10 bases of the junction unmatched. This CDR3 comprises 18 residues. The CDR3 DNA is TGTGCCAGCAGTGAACCTAGCGGGGGGGCCTCCGGAGCAGATACGCAGTATTTT. Protein product: CASSEPSGGASGADTQYF.

This sequence joins TRBV14 and TRBJ2-6; D gene ambiguous. This CDR3 has 16 residues. Germline-derived CDR1 and CDR2 are SGHDN and FVKESK. Trimming removed 4 bases from V and 0 bases from J, with 10 bases in between. The CDR3 protein is CASSRERISGANVLTF. In DNA, the CDR3 is TGTGCCAGCAGCCGTGAACGGATCTCTGGGGCCAACGTCCTGACTTTC.

This chain links TRBV25-1 with TRBJ2-1; 7 bases map to TRBD2. The germline CDR1 and CDR2 sequences are MGHDK and SYGVNS. Trimming cost V 6 bases and J 9 bases; bases outside gene matches: 17. The CDR3 is made up of 16 amino acids. The chain's CDR3 is CASSPKGGGRTGEQFF. As DNA, the CDR3 is TGTGCCAGCAGCCCCAAGGGTGGCGGGAGAACCGGTGAGCAGTTCTTC.

This clone is medium-sized (0.01 to 0.1%). The chain has TRBV7-2 and TRBJ1-1; the D is unclear. V lost 1 base and J 9 bases, leaving 12 bases between the germline ends. Germline CDR1 SGHTA, CDR2 FQGNSA. CDR3 length: 13 residues. The CDR3 here is CASSLEQNQQAFF. The CDR3 bases are TGTGCCAGCAGCTTAGAACAGAATCAACAAGCTTTCTTT.

The V and J genes are TRBV5-1 and TRBJ2-7; the D is unclear. Trimming left V 0 bases short and J 2 bases short, with 9 bases between. The germline CDR1 and CDR2 sequences are SGHRS and YFSETQ. CDR3 size: 14 residues. The CDR3 is CASSLVGLTYEQYF. CDR3 nucleotides: TGCGCCAGCAGCTTGGTGGGCCTTACCTACGAGCAGTACTTC.

The chain is built from TRBV30 and TRBJ2-4, with no clear D. CDR1 GTSNPN and CDR2 SVGIG come from the germline V gene (reference sequence). The CDR3 runs to 13 residues. Deletions cut 1 base from V and 0 bases from J, with 4 bases between. CDR3 sequence reads: CAWSGVAKNIQYF. Here the CDR3 DNA reads TGTGCCTGGAGTGGAGTAGCCAAAAACATTCAGTACTTC.

V and J are TRBV25-1 and TRBJ1-4, with no clear D. Germline CDR1 reads MGHDK; CDR2 reads SYGVNS. The germline V and J ends were trimmed by 2 bases and 4 bases, with 5 bases remaining between them. CDR3 length: 13 residues. The CDR3 region is CASSEEGNEKLFF. The CDR3 region has the DNA TGTGCCAGCAGTGAAGAAGGTAATGAAAAACTGTTTTTT.

Here the CDR3 DNA reads TGCGCCAGCAGCGGGGGGACAGGTAACACTGAAGCTTTCTTT. The encoded protein is CASSGGTGNTEAFF. The V and J genes are TRBV5-1 and TRBJ1-1; 8 bases map to TRBD1. This CDR3 is 14 amino acids long. The J segment lost 2 bases and the V segment lost 4 bases, leaving 4 bases of the junction unmatched. Germline CDR1 SGHRS, CDR2 YFSETQ.

V and J are TRBV6-6 and TRBJ1-2, with a tentative D call TRBD1 (6 bases). The CDR3 sequence is 15 residues long. Per germline, CDR1 MNHNY and CDR2 SVGAGI (reference sequence). Trimming removed 2 bases from V and 4 bases from J, with 14 bases in between. CDR3 residues: CASSYVGGISYGYTF. DNA for the CDR3: TGTGCCAGCAGTTACGTAGGGGGTATATCCTATGGCTACACCTTC.

The chain links TRBV4-1 to TRBJ1-4; tentative D call: TRBD1 (6 bases). CDR1 and CDR2 from the germline V gene are MGHRA and YSYEKL. The CDR3 loop spans 16 amino acids. Trimming took off 3 bases at V and 0 bases at J, with 11 bases between the two ends. This CDR3 reads CASSHPGGPTNEKLFF. For the CDR3, the DNA is TGCGCCAGCAGCCACCCTGGGGGCCCAACTAATGAAAAACTGTTTTTT.

CDR3 loop: CASSLDGGLISWTEAFF. The CDR3 DNA sequence: TGTGCCAGCAGCTTAGACGGGGGCCTAATTTCATGGACTGAAGCTTTCTTT. The chain uses TRBV11-2 and TRBJ1-1, with a tentative D call TRBD1 (6 bases). Trimming shortened V by 0 bases and J by 5 bases, and 19 bases separated the two germline ends. Germline CDR1 reads SGHAT; CDR2 reads FQNNGV. This CDR3 comprises 17 residues. Supplemented by reference TRBV11-2 and TRBJ1-1, the full variable domain reads EAGVAQSPRYKIIEKRQSVAFWCNPISGHATLYWYQQILGQGPKLLIQFQNNGVVDDSQLPKDRFSAERLKGVDSTLKIQPAKLEDSAVYLCASSLDGGLISWTEAFFGQGTRLTVV.